Described below is a single T cell receptor beta chain sequence and its context. Its antigen is still unknown. Here immunoSEQ multiplex PCR was the method, and the copy in TCRdb shows in-frame clones only, minus some. The data show 150,000 to 200,000 clones, 85% to 95% seen once. Looked up from germline, CDR1 is SGHTA and CDR2 is FQGNSA. The CDR3 is 15 residues long. The V gene end was trimmed by 5 bases and the J gene end by 0 bases; junction bases not matched to a gene: 4. This specimen comes from a study of shared clonotypes between healthy human individuals. Study-wide background: Participating donors consisted of two women and a few men aged 18 to 49. Study-wide points: It was the few donors that limited the genetic and exposure-history diversity represented. Generally, naive subsets (rather than memory subsets) showed larger estimated richness. Some clonotypes were shared by all four sorted-subset donors, while others were not shared. The non-shared ones had lower generation probabilities than the shared ones.

This chain links TRBV7-2 with TRBJ2-7, with 10 bases matching TRBD2. Sequencing input: naive CD4+ T cells sorted from blood. Sample subset: CD45RA+ positively selected. The receptor was derived from a woman aged 25 to 45 in good health. The chain's CDR3 is CASSPGTSVSYEQYF. The CDR3 coding sequence is TGTGCCAGCAGCCCCGGGACTAGCGTCTCCTACGAGCAGTACTTC.